The sequence of this TCR beta chain was determined in a study of blood T cell repertoires in COVID-19. Study in general: T cells, B-cell-depleted T cells, or PBMCs supplied cDNA or gDNA.

Here immunoSEQ multiplex PCR was the method, and the copy in TCRdb shows in-frame clones only, minus some. The sample holds about 190,000 clones, around 85% seen once. CDR1 and CDR2 from the germline V gene are SGHTA and FQGNSA. Trimming took 3 bases from V and 6 from J; bases not matched to a gene: 14. The CDR3 is 19 residues long. The chain recombines TRBV7-2 with TRBJ2-3; 14 nucleotides align to TRBD2. The sample taken for sequencing was peripheral blood. This clonotype was sampled from a woman aged 45-65 years with acute or convalescent COVID-19. CDR3 amino acids: CASSLQPPRLAGGPDTQYF. The CDR3 nucleotides read TGTGCCAGCAGCTTGCAGCCGCCGAGACTAGCGGGGGGGCCGGATACGCAGTATTTT.